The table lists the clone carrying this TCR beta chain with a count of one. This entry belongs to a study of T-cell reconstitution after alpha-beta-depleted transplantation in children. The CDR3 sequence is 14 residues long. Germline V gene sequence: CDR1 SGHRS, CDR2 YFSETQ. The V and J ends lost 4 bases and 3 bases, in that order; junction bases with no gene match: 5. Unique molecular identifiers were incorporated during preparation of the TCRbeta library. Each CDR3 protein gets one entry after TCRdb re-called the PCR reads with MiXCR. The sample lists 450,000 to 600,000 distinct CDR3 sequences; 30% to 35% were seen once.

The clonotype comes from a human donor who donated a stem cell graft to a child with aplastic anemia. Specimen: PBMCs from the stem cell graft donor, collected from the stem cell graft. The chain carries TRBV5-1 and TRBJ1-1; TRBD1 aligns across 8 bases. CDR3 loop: CASSPSDRDTEAFF. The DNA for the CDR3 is TGCGCCAGCAGCCCCTCGGACAGGGACACTGAAGCTTTCTTT.